These 5 T cell receptor beta chains were all obtained from the same sample, sequenced in a study of OX40 agonist ivuxolimab in advanced cancers. Clones were read by immunoSEQ multiplex PCR, and TCRdb kept only the in-frame ones, dropping some. This sample yields around 64,000 clones, of which 91% are seen a single time; less than 15% belongs to the top ten. The specimen was CD4+ or CD8+ T cells sorted from blood, collected in a trial of the OX40 agonist ivuxolimab. The receptors derive from an adult with an advanced solid tumor such as melanoma, head and neck, liver or kidney cancer.

The V and J genes are TRBV11-1 and TRBJ2-1; D remains ambiguous. The germline V and J ends were trimmed by 5 bases and 3 bases, with 14 bases remaining between them. The CDR3 has 15 amino acids. Germline V CDR1 and CDR2: SGHAT, FQDESV (reference sequence). The CDR3 spells CASSTFGGFYNEQFF. The CDR3 DNA reads as TGTGCCAGCAGCACCTTCGGCGGATTCTACAATGAGCAGTTCTTC. The full variable domain, rest sourced from reference TRBV11-1 and TRBJ2-1, is EAEVAQSPRYKITEKSQAVAFWCDPISGHATLYWYRQILGQGPELLVQFQDESVVDDSQLPKDRFSAERLKGVDSTLKIQPAELGDSAMYLCASSTFGGFYNEQFFGPGTRLTVL.

The chain has TRBV4-3 and TRBJ1-3; perhaps TRBD1 as D (6 bases). CDR3 length equals 16 residues. Germline CDR1 and CDR2: LGHNA and YSLEER. V lost 0 bases to trimming and J lost 4 bases, with 13 bases between them. The CDR3 DNA sequence: TGCGCCAGCAGCCAAGATATTGTTCAGGGGGGAAACACCATATATTTT. It yields the protein CASSQDIVQGGNTIYF.

The CDR3 loop is CASSLLLAGGPREEQYF. The CDR3 nucleotides are TGTGCCAGCAGTTTATTACTAGCGGGAGGGCCCCGAGAGGAGCAGTACTTC. The chain recombines TRBV27 with TRBJ2-7; 13 nucleotides align to TRBD2. With 1 base clipped from V and 7 bases from J, the junction kept 10 bases outside the gene matches. Germline lookup yields CDR1 MNHEY and CDR2 SMNVEV (reference sequence). This CDR3 contains 17 residues.

The V and J genes are TRBV4-3 and TRBJ2-3; 10 bases are shared with TRBD2. CDR1 and CDR2 from the germline V gene are LGHNA and YSLEER. The length of the CDR3 is 17 residues. V shed 5 bases, J shed 4 bases, and the junction held 12 bases outside the gene matches. DNA of the CDR3: TGCGCCAGCAGCTCAGGACTAGCGGAGCTGGGGGCAGATACGCAGTATTTT. Protein sequence: CASSSGLAELGADTQYF.

The chain links TRBV7-8 to TRBJ2-3; 7 bases align to TRBD2. Looked up from germline, CDR1 is SGHVS and CDR2 is FQNEAQ. V lost 1 base and J lost 5; bases outside the gene matches: 9. There are 16 residues in the CDR3. CDR3 region: CASSLDSGLGLDTQYF. In DNA, the CDR3 is TGTGCCAGCAGCTTAGATAGCGGGTTGGGGTTAGATACGCAGTATTTT.